What follows is one T cell receptor (beta chain) and its context. The antigen remains unidentified. PCR primers comprised 60 Vbeta and 13 Jbeta primers. This table comes from immunoSEQ multiplex PCR, and its TCRdb copy is limited to in-frame clones, with some not included. Of approximately 200,000 clones in the sample, about 74% are singletons; the top ten hold around a sixth. The data were taken from a study of cytomegalovirus exposure and HLA in healthy donors. Study observations and caveats: There were three CMV-associated chains whose specificity for CMV antigens was confirmed in vitro. Within a later analysis, the majority of CMV-associated TCR beta chains appeared HLA-restricted.

V lost 5 bases, J lost 4 bases, and 11 bases stayed unmatched. The CDR3 spans 16 residues. Germline values: CDR1 SNHLY, CDR2 FYNNEI. The specimen was PBMCs. The TCR sequence derives from a man aged 40-49 years in good health and CMV-seronegative. This sequence joins TRBV2 and TRBJ2-7; 10 nucleotides line up with TRBD1. CDR3 loop: CASSISRDRGSYEQYF. The CDR3 nucleotides are TGTGCCAGCAGTATATCTCGGGACAGGGGTTCGTACGAGCAGTACTTC.